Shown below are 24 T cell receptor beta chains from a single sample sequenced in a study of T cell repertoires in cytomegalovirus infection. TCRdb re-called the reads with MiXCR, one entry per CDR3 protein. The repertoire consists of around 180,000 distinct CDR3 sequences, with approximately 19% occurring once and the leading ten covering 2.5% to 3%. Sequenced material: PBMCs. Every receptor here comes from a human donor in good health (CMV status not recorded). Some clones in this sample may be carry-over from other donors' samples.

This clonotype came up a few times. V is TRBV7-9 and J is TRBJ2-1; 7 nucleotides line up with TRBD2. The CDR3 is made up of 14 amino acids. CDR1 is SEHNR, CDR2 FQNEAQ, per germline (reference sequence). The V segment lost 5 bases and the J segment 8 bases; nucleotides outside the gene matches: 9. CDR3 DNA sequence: TGTGCCAGCAGCGCCCGACTGGGGGGGTATGAGCAGTTCTTC. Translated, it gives CASSARLGGYEQFF.

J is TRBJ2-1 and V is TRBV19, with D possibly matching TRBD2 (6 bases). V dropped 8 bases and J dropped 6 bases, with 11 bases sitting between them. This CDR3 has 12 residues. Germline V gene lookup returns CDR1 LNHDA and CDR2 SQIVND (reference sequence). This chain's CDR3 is CASLAGSNEQFF. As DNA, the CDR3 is TGTGCCAGTCTCGCGGGAAGCAATGAGCAGTTCTTC.

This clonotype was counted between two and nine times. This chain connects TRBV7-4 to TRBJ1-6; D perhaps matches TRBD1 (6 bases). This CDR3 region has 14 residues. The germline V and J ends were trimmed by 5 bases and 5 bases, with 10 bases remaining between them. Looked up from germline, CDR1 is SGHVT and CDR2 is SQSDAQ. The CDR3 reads CASSPGADNSPLHF. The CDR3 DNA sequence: TGTGCCAGCAGCCCGGGGGCAGATAATTCACCCCTCCACTTT.

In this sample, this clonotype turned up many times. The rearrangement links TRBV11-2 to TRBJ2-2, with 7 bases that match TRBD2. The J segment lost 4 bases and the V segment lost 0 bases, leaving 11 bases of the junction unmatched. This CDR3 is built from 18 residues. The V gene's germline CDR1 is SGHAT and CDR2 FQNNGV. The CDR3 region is CASSLDGAGTTLTGELFF. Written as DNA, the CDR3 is TGTGCCAGCAGCTTAGACGGAGCGGGGACCACCCTCACCGGGGAGCTGTTTTTT.

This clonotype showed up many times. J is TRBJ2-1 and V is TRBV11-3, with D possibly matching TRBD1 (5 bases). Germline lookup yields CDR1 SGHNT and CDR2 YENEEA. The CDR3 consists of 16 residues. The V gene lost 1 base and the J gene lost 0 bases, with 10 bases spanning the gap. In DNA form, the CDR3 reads TGTGCCAGCAGCTTAGCAGGGCCCAGCTCCTACAATGAGCAGTTCTTC. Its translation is CASSLAGPSSYNEQFF.

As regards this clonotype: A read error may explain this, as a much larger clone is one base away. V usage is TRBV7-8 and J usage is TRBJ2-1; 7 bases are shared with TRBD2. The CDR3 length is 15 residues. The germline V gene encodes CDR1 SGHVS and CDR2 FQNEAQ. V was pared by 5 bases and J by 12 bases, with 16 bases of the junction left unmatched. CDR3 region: CASSREGGEGGVQFF. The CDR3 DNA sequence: TGTGCCAGCAGCCGGGAAGGTGGGGAGGGAGGTGTGCAGTTCTTC.

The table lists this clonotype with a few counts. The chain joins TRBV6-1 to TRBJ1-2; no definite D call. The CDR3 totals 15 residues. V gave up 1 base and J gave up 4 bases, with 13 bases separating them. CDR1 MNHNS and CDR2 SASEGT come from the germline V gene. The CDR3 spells CASSEGEPGGYGYTF. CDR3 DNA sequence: TGTGCCAGCAGTGAAGGAGAACCCGGCGGCTATGGCTACACCTTC.

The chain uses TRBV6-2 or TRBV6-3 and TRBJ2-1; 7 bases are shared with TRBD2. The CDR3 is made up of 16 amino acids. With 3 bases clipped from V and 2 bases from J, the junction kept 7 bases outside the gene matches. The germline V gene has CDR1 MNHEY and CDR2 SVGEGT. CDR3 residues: CASSYGLVGAYNEQFF. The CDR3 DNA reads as TGTGCCAGCAGTTATGGACTAGTGGGGGCCTACAATGAGCAGTTCTTC.

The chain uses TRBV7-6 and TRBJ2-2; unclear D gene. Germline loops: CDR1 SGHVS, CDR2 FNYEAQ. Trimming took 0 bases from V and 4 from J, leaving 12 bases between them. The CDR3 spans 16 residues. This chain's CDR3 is CASSLARWLGTGELFF. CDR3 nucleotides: TGTGCCAGCAGCTTAGCGAGGTGGCTTGGCACCGGGGAGCTGTTTTTT.

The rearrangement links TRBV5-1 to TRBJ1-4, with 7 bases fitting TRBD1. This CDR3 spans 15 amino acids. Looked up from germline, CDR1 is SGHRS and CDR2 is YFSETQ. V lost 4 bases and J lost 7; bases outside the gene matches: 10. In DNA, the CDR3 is TGCGCCAGCAGCCGCAACAGGGGTGATGGTGAAAAACTGTTTTTT. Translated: CASSRNRGDGEKLFF.

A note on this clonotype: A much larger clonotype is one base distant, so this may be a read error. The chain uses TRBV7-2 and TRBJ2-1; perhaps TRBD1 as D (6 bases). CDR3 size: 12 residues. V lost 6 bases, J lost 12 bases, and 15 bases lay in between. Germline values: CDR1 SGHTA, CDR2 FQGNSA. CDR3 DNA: TGTGCCAGCAGTTGCACCCAGGGGCGGCAGTTCTTC. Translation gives CASSCTQGRQFF.

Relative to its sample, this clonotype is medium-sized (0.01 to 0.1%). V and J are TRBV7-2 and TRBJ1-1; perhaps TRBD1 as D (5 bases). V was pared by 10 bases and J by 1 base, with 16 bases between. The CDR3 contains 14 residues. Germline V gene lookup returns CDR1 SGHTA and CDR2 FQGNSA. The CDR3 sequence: CANLKWGQNTEAFF. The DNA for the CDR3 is TGTGCCAACCTTAAGTGGGGCCAGAACACTGAAGCTTTCTTT.

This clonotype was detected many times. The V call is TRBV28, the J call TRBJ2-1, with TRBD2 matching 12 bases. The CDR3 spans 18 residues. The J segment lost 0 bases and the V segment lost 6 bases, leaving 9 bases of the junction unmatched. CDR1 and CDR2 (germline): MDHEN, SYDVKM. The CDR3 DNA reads TGTGCCAGCAGGACACGACTAGCGGGAGAGGGCTCCTACAATGAGCAGTTCTTC. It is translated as CASRTRLAGEGSYNEQFF.

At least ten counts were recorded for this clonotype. This CDR3 reads CASSLVDTDTQYF. Here the CDR3 DNA reads TGTGCCAGCAGCTTAGTGGACACAGATACGCAGTATTTT. V gene TRBV7-2 combines with J gene TRBJ2-3; D unclear. The V and J ends lost 1 base and 2 bases respectively, with 4 bases between them. This CDR3 comprises 13 residues. CDR1 and CDR2 (germline): SGHTA, FQGNSA. Drawing the rest from reference TRBV7-2 and TRBJ2-3, the complete variable domain is GAGVSQSPSNKVTEKGKDVELRCDPISGHTALYWYRQSLGQGLEFLIYFQGNSAPDKSGLPSDRFSAERTGGSVSTLTIQRTQQEDSAVYLCASSLVDTDTQYFGPGTRLTVL.

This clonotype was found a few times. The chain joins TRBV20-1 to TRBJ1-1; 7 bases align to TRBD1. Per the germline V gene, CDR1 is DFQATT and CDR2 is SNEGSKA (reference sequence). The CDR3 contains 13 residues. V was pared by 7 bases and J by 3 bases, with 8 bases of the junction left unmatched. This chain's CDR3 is CSGPGQLYTEAFF. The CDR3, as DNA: TGCAGTGGCCCGGGACAGCTGTACACTGAAGCTTTCTTT.

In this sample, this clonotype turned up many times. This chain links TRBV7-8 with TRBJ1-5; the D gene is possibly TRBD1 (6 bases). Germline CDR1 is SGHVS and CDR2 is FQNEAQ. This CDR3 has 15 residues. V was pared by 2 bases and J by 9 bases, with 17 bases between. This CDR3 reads CASSLNRDLMMPQHF. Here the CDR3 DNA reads TGTGCCAGCAGCTTAAACAGGGATTTAATGATGCCCCAGCATTTT.

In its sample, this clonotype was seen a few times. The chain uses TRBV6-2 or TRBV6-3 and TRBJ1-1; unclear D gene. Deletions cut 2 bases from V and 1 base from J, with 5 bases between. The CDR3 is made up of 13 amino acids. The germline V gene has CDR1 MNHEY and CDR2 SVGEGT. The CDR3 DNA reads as TGTGCCAGCAGTTACGGCAGGAACACTGAAGCTTTCTTT. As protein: CASSYGRNTEAFF.

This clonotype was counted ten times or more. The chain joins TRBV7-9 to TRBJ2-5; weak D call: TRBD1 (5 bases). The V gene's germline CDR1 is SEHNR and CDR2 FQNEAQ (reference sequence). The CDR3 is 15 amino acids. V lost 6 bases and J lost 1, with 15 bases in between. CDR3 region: CASSPPTESQETQYF. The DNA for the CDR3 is TGTGCCAGCAGTCCACCGACAGAATCCCAAGAGACCCAGTACTTC.

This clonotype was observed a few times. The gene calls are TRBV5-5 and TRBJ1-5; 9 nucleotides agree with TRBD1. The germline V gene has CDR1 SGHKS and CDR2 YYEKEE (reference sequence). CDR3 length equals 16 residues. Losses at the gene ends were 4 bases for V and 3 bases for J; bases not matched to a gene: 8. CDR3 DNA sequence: TGTGCCAGCAGCAGGGGGACAGGGCGACTCAATCAGCCCCAGCATTTT. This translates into CASSRGTGRLNQPQHF.

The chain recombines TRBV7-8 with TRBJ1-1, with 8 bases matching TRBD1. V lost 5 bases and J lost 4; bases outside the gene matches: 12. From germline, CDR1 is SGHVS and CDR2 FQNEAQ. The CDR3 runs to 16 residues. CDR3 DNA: TGTGCCAGCAGCCCTAGGACAGGGTGGGAGGTCACTGAAGCTTTCTTT. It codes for CASSPRTGWEVTEAFF.

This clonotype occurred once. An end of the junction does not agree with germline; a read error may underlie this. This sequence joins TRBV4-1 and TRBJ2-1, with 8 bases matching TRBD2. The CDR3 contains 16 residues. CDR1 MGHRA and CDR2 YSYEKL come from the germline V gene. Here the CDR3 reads CASSLESGLAFNEQFF. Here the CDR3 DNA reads TGTGCCAGCAGCCTCGAGTCCGGACTAGCTTTTAATGAGCAGTTCTTC.

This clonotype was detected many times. The CDR3 is CASSPQTGAGEQYF. The CDR3, as DNA: TGTGCCAGCTCACCACAAACAGGGGCGGGGGAGCAGTACTTC. The rearrangement uses TRBV18 and TRBJ2-7, with a weak D call TRBD1 (7 bases). Trimming shortened V by 1 base and J by 7 bases, and 14 bases separated the two germline ends. Germline lookup yields CDR1 KGHSH and CDR2 LQKENI. This CDR3 spans 14 amino acids. Full variable domain (remainder filled in from reference TRBV18 and TRBJ2-7): NAGVMQNPRHLVRRRGQEARLRCSPMKGHSHVYWYRQLPEEGLKFMVYLQKENIIDESGMPKERFSAEFPKEGPSILRIQQVVRGDSAAYFCASSPQTGAGEQYFGPGTRLTVT.

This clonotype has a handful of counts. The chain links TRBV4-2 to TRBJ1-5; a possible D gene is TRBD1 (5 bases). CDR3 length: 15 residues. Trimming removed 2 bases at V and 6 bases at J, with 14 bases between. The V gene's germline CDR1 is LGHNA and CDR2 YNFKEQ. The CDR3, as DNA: TGTGCCAGCAGCCAATCGTCTGGGGGGGGTCAGCCCCAGCATTTT. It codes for CASSQSSGGGQPQHF.

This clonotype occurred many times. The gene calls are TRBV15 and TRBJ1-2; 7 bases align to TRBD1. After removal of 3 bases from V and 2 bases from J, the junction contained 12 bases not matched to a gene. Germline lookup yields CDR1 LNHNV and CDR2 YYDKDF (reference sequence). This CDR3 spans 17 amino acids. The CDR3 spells CATSSLGPRDSNYGYTF. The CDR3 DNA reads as TGTGCCACCAGCAGCCTCGGACCCAGGGACAGCAACTATGGCTACACCTTC.